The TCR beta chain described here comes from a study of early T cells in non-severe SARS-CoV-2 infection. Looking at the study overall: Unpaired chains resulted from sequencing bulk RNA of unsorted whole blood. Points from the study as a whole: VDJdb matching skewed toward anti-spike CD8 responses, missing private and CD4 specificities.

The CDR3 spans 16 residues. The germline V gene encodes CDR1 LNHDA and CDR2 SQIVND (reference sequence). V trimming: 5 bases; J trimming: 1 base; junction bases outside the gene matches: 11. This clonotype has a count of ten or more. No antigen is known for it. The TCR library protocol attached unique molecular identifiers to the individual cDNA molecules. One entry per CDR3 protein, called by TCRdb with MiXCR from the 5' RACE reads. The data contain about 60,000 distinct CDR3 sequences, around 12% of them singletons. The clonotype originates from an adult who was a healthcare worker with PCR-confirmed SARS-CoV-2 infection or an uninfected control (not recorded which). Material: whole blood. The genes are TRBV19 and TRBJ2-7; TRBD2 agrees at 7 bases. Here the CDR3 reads CASSLSGAGISYEQYF. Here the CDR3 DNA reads TGTGCCAGTAGTTTAAGTGGAGCGGGAATATCCTACGAGCAGTACTTC.